Listed below are T cell receptor beta chains from one sample, sequenced in a study of CD8+ T cells in alopecia areata. TCRdb keeps only in-frame clones here, not all; method: immunoSEQ multiplex PCR. The table has approximately 150,000 clones, about 72% seen once. This specimen consisted of CD8+ T cells sorted from blood, obtained at week 0. The receptor source for this set is a human donor with alopecia areata. Both conserved end residues are part of each CDR3. Each record gives: V gene, D gene, clone size, CDR3 length, J gene, CDR3 protein, CDR3 DNA. The D gene is left open where the match is weak. Part of the rows lack a size; the others show once, few, many or a class for expanded clones.

TRBV6-5	NA	NA	14	TRBJ1-4	CASSPWATNEKLFF	TGTGCCAGCAGTCCCTGGGCAACTAATGAAAAACTGTTTTTT
TRBV5-6	NA	NA	13	TRBJ1-2	CASSTQGIYGYTF	TGTGCCAGCAGCACCCAGGGGATCTATGGCTACACCTTC
TRBV7-2	TRBD2	once	15	TRBJ2-7	CASSLRLAGGYEQYF	TGTGCCAGCAGCTTAAGACTAGCGGGGGGCTACGAGCAGTACTTC
TRBV4-1	NA	NA	15	TRBJ1-2	CASLPEDSLRYGYTF	TGCGCCAGCTTACCGGAGGACAGTTTGCGCTATGGCTACACCTTC
TRBV5-1	NA	few	12	TRBJ1-2	CASSFGDYGYTF	TGCGCCAGCAGCTTCGGGGACTATGGCTACACCTTC
TRBV29-1	NA	few	15	TRBJ2-7	CSVEDQRTETYEQYF	TGCAGCGTTGAAGATCAGCGGACAGAGACTTACGAGCAGTACTTC
TRBV30	NA	NA	12	TRBJ2-3	CAWSKVADTQYF	TGTGCCTGGAGTAAAGTGGCAGATACGCAGTATTTT
TRBV25-1	NA	NA	13	TRBJ1-1	CASSESSGTEAFF	TGTGCCAGCAGTGAATCGTCGGGAACTGAAGCTTTCTTT
TRBV10-3	TRBD2	NA	16	TRBJ2-4	CAISASSGGPLNIQYF	TGTGCCATCAGTGCTTCTAGCGGGGGACCGTTAAACATTCAGTACTTC
TRBV6-5	NA	few	11	TRBJ2-3	CASIHADTQYF	TGTGCCAGCATCCACGCGGATACGCAGTATTTT
TRBV6-6	NA	NA	14	TRBJ1-6	CASTHWRFGSPLHF	TGTGCCAGCACCCACTGGCGGTTCGGGTCACCCCTCCACTTT
TRBV25-1	NA	few	16	TRBJ2-5	CASSVTQQGPRGTQYF	TGTGCCAGCAGTGTAACCCAACAAGGCCCCCGGGGGACCCAGTACTTC
TRBV5-6	TRBD1	NA	14	TRBJ1-2	CASSLTGANYGYTF	TGTGCCAGCAGCCTGACAGGGGCTAACTATGGCTACACCTTC
TRBV2	NA	NA	11	TRBJ2-7	CASSEANEQYF	TGTGCCAGCAGTGAAGCGAACGAGCAGTACTTC
TRBV13	NA	NA	14	TRBJ1-3	CASSFSGAGNTIYF	TGTGCCAGCAGCTTTTCAGGCGCCGGAAACACCATATATTTT
TRBV7-9	NA	NA	14	TRBJ2-3	CASSLVWGTDTQYF	TGTGCCAGCAGCTTAGTCTGGGGCACAGATACGCAGTATTTT
TRBV6-6	TRBD1	few	15	TRBJ1-2	CASSYLVGQRYGYTF	TGTGCCAGCAGTTACCTGGTGGGACAGCGCTATGGCTACACCTTC
TRBV5-4	TRBD2	NA	15	TRBJ2-3	CASSRPGGRTDTQYF	TGTGCCAGCAGCCGGCCGGGGGGGCGCACAGATACGCAGTATTTT
TRBV29-1	NA	NA	13	TRBJ2-4	CSVEPPDVNIQYF	TGCAGCGTTGAACCTCCGGACGTCAACATTCAGTACTTC
TRBV14	NA	NA	14	TRBJ2-2	CASSQRGFGGELFF	TGTGCCAGCAGCCAGAGAGGTTTCGGCGGGGAGCTGTTTTTT
TRBV7-9	TRBD1	once	12	TRBJ1-6	CASSLAGQGLHF	TGTGCCAGCAGCTTAGCGGGACAGGGGCTCCACTTT
TRBV5-1	NA	NA	13	TRBJ1-1	CASSFNWNTEAFF	TGCGCCAGCAGCTTCAATTGGAACACTGAAGCTTTCTTT
TRBV5-1	NA	NA	17	TRBJ2-1	CASSLAQTRGVYNEQFF	TGCGCCAGCAGCTTGGCCCAGACTAGGGGAGTCTACAATGAGCAGTTCTTC
TRBV6-5	NA	few	13	TRBJ2-7	CASSLAGSYEQYF	TGTGCCAGCAGTTTAGCAGGATCCTACGAGCAGTACTTC
TRBV27	NA	NA	14	TRBJ1-5	CASSSGYSNQPQHF	TGTGCCAGCAGTTCCGGATATAGCAATCAGCCCCAGCATTTT
TRBV7-6	NA	NA	13	TRBJ2-2	CASSLWVTGELFF	TGTGCCAGCAGCTTATGGGTCACCGGGGAGCTGTTTTTT
TRBV7-2	NA	few	12	TRBJ2-3	CASSPGGYTQYF	TGTGCCAGCAGCCCAGGAGGGTATACGCAGTATTTT
TRBV7-3	TRBD1	NA	16	TRBJ2-7	CASSEQGAIVPGEQYF	TGTGCCAGCAGCGAACAGGGGGCGATCGTCCCTGGGGAGCAGTACTTC
TRBV13	TRBD1	once	16	TRBJ2-5	CASSPRRRGRGETQYF	TGTGCCAGCAGCCCGCGGCGTAGGGGGCGCGGGGAGACCCAGTACTTC
TRBV30	NA	NA	13	TRBJ1-1	CAWRPGVNTEAFF	TGTGCCTGGAGACCGGGGGTGAACACTGAAGCTTTCTTT
TRBV5-1	TRBD1	NA	18	TRBJ1-1	CASSKPGQGSPWGTEAFF	TGCGCCAGCAGTAAGCCGGGACAGGGAAGCCCTTGGGGCACTGAAGCTTTCTTT
TRBV30	NA	NA	15	TRBJ2-2	CAWSPQGWDTGELFF	TGTGCCTGGAGTCCACAGGGCTGGGACACCGGGGAGCTGTTTTTT
TRBV27	NA	NA	13	TRBJ1-1	CASSLWRNTEAFF	TGTGCCAGCAGTTTATGGAGGAACACTGAAGCTTTCTTT
TRBV4-2	TRBD2	few	17	TRBJ2-5	CASSQEGQRGAQETQYF	TGTGCCAGCAGCCAAGAGGGGCAGCGGGGGGCACAAGAGACCCAGTACTTC
TRBV19	TRBD1	few	17	TRBJ2-1	CASSTYFGTGMGHEQFF	TGTGCCAGTAGTACCTACTTCGGGACAGGGATGGGGCATGAGCAGTTCTTC
TRBV30	NA	NA	13	TRBJ2-7	CAWSSGQVYEQYF	TGTGCCTGGAGTTCCGGGCAGGTCTACGAGCAGTACTTC
TRBV5-1	NA	NA	14	TRBJ1-2	CASSLEVPPNGYTF	TGCGCCAGCAGCTTGGAGGTCCCGCCGAATGGCTACACCTTC
TRBV30	NA	once	14	TRBJ2-7	CAWSVRGRTYEQYF	TGTGCCTGGAGTGTACGGGGCAGAACCTACGAGCAGTACTTC
TRBV10-3	NA	NA	12	TRBJ2-2	CAITGVTGELFF	TGTGCCATCACGGGGGTCACCGGGGAGCTGTTTTTT
TRBV7-3	NA	NA	14	TRBJ1-1	CASSLQGGNTEAFF	TGTGCCAGCAGCTTACAGGGAGGGAACACTGAAGCTTTCTTT
TRBV27	NA	NA	11	TRBJ2-1	CASNGGYEQFF	TGTGCCAGCAACGGGGGCTATGAGCAGTTCTTC
TRBV4-1	NA	NA	16	TRBJ1-2	CASSGTGSRVNYGYTF	TGCGCCAGCAGCGGAACAGGGTCGAGGGTCAACTATGGCTACACCTTC
TRBV7-9	NA	NA	13	TRBJ2-2	CASSAGVSRELFF	TGTGCCAGCAGCGCAGGGGTGTCGAGAGAGCTGTTTTTT
TRBV13	NA	NA	14	TRBJ2-5	CASSLKQMQETQYF	TGTGCCAGCAGCTTAAAACAGATGCAAGAGACCCAGTACTTC
TRBV27	NA	NA	12	TRBJ1-1	CASSSRWTEAFF	TGTGCCAGCAGTTCTCGGTGGACTGAAGCTTTCTTT